This TCR beta chain emerged from a study of spatial heterogeneity in lung cancer. The wider study: PBMC collected at follow-up were sequenced when available, a median of roughly two years after resection. The library had UMIs, and each TCR and UMI pair averaged more than ten raw reads.

TCRdb re-derived calls from the 5' RACE reads in MiXCR, one entry per CDR3 protein. The table lists about 50,000 distinct CDR3 sequences, 6.5% to 7.5% of them singletons. The length of the CDR3 is 15 residues. V trimming: 4 bases; J trimming: 4 bases; junction bases outside the gene matches: 3. CDR1 is MNHEY, CDR2 SVGAGI, per germline. Indicated time point: blood at routine non-recurrence follow-up after resection. Whole RNA, which was extracted from tumor, nontumor lung tissue or frozen PBMC, was sequenced without any cell sorting. The sequenced sample was PBMCs, obtained at follow-up. V gene TRBV6-5 combines with J gene TRBJ2-1; 11 nucleotides line up with TRBD1. The sequence was obtained from a female donor with early-stage non-small cell lung cancer. In nucleotides, the CDR3 is TGTGCCAGCAGTTCCGGACAGGGGGCGTACAATGAGCAGTTCTTC. This gives the protein CASSSGQGAYNEQFF.